This T cell receptor beta chain was retrieved from a study of blood T cells in healthy people across ages. Between the trimmed V and J ends, which lost 2 bases and 5 bases, there was a span of 10 bases. CDR3 length equals 14 residues. Next came a second PCR, run for about 7 to 12 cycles, which used a sample-barcoded 5' primer along with a J-beta primer mix. TCRdb reprocessed the 5' RACE reads with MiXCR, giving one entry per CDR3 protein. The sample carries nearly 800,000 distinct CDR3 sequences, more than 50% recorded once. The chain uses TRBV12-3 or TRBV12-4 and TRBJ1-5; D remains unclear. The receptor's source is a man aged 35 to 55 in good health. What was sequenced was blood. The CDR3 DNA reads as TGTGCCAGCAGTTTAACCCCGGGTTATCAGCCCCAGCATTTT. Amino acids: CASSLTPGYQPQHF.